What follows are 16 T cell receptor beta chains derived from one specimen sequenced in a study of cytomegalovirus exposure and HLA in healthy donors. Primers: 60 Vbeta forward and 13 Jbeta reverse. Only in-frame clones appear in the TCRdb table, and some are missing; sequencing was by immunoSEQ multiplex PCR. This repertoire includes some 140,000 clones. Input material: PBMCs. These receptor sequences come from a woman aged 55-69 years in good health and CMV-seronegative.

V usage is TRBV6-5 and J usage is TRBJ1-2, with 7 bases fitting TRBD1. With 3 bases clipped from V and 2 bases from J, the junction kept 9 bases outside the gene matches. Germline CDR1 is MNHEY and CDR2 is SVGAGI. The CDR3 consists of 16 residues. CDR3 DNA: TGTGCCAGCAGTTATACTGGTGGGGACAGCAACTATGGCTACACCTTC. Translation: CASSYTGGDSNYGYTF.

CDR3 sequence: CASSYLAGGFSDTQYF. CDR3 nucleotides: TGTGCCAGCAGCTATCTAGCGGGGGGGTTCTCAGATACGCAGTATTTT. This chain joins TRBV7-8 and TRBJ2-3; 12 positions agree with TRBD2. This CDR3 region has 16 residues. Germline lookup yields CDR1 SGHVS and CDR2 FQNEAQ. V dropped 4 bases and J dropped 4; count of bases not matched to a gene: 6.

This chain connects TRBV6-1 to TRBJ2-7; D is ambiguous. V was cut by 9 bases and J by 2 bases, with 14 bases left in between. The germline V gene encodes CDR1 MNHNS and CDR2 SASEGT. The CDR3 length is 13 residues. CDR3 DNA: TGTGCCAGTTATACGGCGGCCCCCTACGAGCAGTACTTC. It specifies CASYTAAPYEQYF.

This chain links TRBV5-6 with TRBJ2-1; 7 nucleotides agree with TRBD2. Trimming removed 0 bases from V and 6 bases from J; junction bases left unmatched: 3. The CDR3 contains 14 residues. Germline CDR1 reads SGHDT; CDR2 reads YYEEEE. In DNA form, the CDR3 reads TGTGCCAGCAGCTTGGGACTAGCTGCCAATGAGCAGTTCTTC. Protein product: CASSLGLAANEQFF.

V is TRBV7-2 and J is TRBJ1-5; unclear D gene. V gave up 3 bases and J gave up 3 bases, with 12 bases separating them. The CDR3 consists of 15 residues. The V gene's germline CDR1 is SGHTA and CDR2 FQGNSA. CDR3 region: CASSFDGLNNQPQHF. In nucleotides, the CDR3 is TGTGCCAGCAGCTTCGATGGACTAAACAATCAGCCCCAGCATTTT.

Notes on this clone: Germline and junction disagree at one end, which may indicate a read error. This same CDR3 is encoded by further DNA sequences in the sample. CDR3 in amino acids: CASSERGGESFF. The DNA for the CDR3 is TGCGCCAGCAGTGAACGAGGGGGCGAGTCTTTCTTT. The chain employs TRBV6-1 and TRBJ1-1; 7 nucleotides match TRBD1. CDR1 is MNHNS, CDR2 SASEGT, per germline. This CDR3 comprises 12 residues.

CDR3 protein: CASIPSDRGGEQYF. The CDR3 DNA reads TGTGCCAGCATCCCTTCAGACAGGGGGGGCGAGCAGTACTTC. The chain recombines TRBV28 with TRBJ2-7; TRBD1 aligns across 9 bases. The CDR3 sequence is 14 residues long. The germline V gene encodes CDR1 MDHEN and CDR2 SYDVKM. Trimming at V came to 7 bases and at J to 6 bases, leaving 10 bases not matched to a gene.

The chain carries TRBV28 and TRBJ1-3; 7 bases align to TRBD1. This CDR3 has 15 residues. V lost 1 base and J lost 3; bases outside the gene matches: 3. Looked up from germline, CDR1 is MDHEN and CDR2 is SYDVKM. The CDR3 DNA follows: TGTGCCAGCAGTTTATCTTACAGGGGTGGAAACACCATATATTTT. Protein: CASSLSYRGGNTIYF.

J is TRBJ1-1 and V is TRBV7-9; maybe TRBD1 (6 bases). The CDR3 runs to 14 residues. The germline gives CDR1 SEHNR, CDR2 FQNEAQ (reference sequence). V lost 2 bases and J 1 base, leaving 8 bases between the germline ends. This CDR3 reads CASSLQGPNTEAFF. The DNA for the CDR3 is TGTGCCAGCAGCTTACAGGGGCCGAACACTGAAGCTTTCTTT.

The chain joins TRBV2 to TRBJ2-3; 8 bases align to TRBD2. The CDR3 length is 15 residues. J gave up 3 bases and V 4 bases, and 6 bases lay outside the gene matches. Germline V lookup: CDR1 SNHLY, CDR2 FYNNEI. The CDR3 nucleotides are TGTGCCAGCAGTGGGGCGGGAGGTAATACAGATACGCAGTATTTT. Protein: CASSGAGGNTDTQYF. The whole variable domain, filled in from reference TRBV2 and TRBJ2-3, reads EPEVTQTPSHQVTQMGQEVILRCVPISNHLYFYWYRQILGQKVEFLVSFYNNEISEKSEIFDDQFSVERPDGSNFTLKIRSTKLEDSAMYFCASSGAGGNTDTQYFGPGTRLTVL.

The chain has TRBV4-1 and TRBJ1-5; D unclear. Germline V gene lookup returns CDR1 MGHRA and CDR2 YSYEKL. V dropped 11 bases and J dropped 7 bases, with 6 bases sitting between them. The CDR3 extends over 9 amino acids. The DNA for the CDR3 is TGCGCCCCAGTGCAGCCCCAGCATTTT. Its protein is CAPVQPQHF.

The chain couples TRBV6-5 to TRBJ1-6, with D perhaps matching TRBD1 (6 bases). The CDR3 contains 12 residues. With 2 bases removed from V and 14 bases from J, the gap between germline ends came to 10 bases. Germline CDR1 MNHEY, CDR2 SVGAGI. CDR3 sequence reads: CASSYGGRTLHF. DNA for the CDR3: TGTGCCAGCAGTTACGGGGGCAGGACCCTCCACTTT.

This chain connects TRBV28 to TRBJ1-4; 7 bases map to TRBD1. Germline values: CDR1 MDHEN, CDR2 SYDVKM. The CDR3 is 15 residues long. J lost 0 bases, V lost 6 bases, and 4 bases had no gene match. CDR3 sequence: CASRPTGATNEKLFF. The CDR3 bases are TGTGCCAGCAGGCCTACAGGGGCAACTAATGAAAAACTGTTTTTT.

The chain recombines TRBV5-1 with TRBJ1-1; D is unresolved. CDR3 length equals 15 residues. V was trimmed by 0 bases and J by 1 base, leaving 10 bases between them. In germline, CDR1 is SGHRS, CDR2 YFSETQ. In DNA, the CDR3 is TGCGCCAGCAGCTTGGAGATGGGCCCGAACACTGAAGCTTTCTTT. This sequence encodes CASSLEMGPNTEAFF.

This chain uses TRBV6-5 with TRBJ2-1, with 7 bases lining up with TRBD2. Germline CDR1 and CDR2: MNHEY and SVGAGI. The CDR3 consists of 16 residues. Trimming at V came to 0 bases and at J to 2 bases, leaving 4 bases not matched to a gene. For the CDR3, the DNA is TGTGCCAGCAGTTACTCTCGGCGGGGGACCTACAATGAGCAGTTCTTC. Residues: CASSYSRRGTYNEQFF.

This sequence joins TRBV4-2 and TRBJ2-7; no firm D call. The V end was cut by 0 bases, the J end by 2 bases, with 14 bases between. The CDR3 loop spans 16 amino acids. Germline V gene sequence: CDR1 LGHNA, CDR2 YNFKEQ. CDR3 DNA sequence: TGTGCCAGCAGCCAAGATTATGCAGGCGCGCCCTACGAGCAGTACTTC. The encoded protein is CASSQDYAGAPYEQYF.